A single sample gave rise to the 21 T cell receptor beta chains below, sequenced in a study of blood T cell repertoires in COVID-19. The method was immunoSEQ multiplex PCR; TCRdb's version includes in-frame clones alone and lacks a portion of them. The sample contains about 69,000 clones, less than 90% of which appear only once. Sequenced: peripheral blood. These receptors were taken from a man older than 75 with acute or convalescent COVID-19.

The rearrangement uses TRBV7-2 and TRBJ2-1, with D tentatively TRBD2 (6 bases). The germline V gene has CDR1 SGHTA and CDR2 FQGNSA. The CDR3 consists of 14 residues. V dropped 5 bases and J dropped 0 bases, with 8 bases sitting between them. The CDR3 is CASSRSGSYNEQFF. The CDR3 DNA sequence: TGTGCCAGCAGCCGTAGCGGCTCCTACAATGAGCAGTTCTTC.

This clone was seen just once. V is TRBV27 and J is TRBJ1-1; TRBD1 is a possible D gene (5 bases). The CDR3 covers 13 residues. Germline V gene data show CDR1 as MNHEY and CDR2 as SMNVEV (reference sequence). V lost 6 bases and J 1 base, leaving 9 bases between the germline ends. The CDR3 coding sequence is TGTGCCAGCAGCTTCAGGGAGAACACTGAAGCTTTCTTT. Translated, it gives CASSFRENTEAFF.

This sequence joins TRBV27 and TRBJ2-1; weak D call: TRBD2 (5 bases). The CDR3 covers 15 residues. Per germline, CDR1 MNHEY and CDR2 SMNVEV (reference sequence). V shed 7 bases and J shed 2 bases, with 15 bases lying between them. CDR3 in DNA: TGTGCCAGCATAGCTTGGGGAGCCACCTACAATGAGCAGTTCTTC. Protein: CASIAWGATYNEQFF.

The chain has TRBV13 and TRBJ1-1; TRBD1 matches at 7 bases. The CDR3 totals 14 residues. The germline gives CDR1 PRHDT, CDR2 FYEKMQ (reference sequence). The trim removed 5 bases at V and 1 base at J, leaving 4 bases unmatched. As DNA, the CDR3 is TGTGCCAGCAGCGCGGGACAGAGGAACACTGAAGCTTTCTTT. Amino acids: CASSAGQRNTEAFF.

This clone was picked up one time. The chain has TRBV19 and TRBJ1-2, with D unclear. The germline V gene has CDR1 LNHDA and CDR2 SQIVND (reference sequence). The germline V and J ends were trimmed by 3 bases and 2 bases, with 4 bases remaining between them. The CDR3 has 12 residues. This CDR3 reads CASSMRNYGYTF. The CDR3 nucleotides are TGTGCCAGTAGTATGCGGAACTATGGCTACACCTTC.

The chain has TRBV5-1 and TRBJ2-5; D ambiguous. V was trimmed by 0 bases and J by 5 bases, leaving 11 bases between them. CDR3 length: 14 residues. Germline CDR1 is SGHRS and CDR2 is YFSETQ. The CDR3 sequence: CASSLALAAETQYF. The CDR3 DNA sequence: TGCGCCAGCAGCTTGGCCCTTGCGGCGGAGACCCAGTACTTC.

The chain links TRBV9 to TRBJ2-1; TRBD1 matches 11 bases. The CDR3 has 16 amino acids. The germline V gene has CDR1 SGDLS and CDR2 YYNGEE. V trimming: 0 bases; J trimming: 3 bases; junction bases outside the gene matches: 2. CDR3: CASSVVGTGGYNEQFF. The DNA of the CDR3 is TGTGCCAGCAGCGTAGTCGGGACAGGGGGCTACAATGAGCAGTTCTTC.

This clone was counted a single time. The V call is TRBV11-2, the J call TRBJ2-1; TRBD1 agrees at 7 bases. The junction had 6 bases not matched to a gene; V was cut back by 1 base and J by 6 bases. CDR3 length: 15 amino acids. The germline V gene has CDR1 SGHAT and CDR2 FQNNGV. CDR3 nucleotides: TGTGCCAGCAGCTTAGGGACAGGTGTGGGCAATGAGCAGTTCTTC. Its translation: CASSLGTGVGNEQFF.

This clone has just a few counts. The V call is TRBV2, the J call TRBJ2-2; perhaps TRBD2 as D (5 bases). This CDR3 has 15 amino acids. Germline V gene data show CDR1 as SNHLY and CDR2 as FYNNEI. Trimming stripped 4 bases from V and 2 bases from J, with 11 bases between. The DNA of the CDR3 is TGTGCCAGCAGTGTCGATAGCGCTAACACCGGGGAGCTGTTTTTT. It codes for CASSVDSANTGELFF.

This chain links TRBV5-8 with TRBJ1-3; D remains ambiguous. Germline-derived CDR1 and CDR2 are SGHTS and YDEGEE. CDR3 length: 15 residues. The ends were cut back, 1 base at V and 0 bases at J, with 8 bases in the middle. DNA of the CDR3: TGTGCCAGCAGCTTGACAGTCACCTCTGGAAACACCATATATTTT. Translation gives CASSLTVTSGNTIYF.

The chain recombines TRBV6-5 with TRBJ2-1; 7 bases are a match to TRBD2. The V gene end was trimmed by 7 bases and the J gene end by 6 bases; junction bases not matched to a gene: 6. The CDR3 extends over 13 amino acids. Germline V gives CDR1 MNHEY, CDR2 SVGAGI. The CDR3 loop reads CASNPSGFNEQFF. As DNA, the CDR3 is TGTGCCAGCAACCCTAGCGGCTTCAATGAGCAGTTCTTC.

DNA of the CDR3: TGTGCCAGCAGCCAGACCGGGACACTGAATCAGCCCCAGCATTTT. Translated, it gives CASSQTGTLNQPQHF. The V gene is TRBV7-8, the J gene TRBJ1-5; D might be TRBD1 (6 bases). Trimming took off 5 bases at V and 4 bases at J, with 15 bases between the two ends. The CDR3 loop spans 15 amino acids. Germline CDR1 is SGHVS and CDR2 is FQNEAQ. Drawing the rest from reference TRBV7-8 and TRBJ1-5, the complete variable domain is GAGVSQSPRYKVAKRGQDVALRCDPISGHVSLFWYQQALGQGPEFLTYFQNEAQLDKSGLPSDRFFAERPEGSVSTLKIQRTQQEDSAVYLCASSQTGTLNQPQHFGDGTRLSIL.

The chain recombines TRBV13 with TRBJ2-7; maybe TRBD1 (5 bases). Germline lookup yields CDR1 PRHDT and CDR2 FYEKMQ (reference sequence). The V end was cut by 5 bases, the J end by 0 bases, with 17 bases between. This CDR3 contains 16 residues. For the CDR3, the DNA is TGTGCCAGCAGCACTTATGGCCCGACAGCCTCCTACGAGCAGTACTTC. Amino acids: CASSTYGPTASYEQYF.

The CDR3 sequence is CASSSRGAGTGELFF. The CDR3 bases are TGCGCCAGCAGCAGCAGGGGCGCCGGCACCGGGGAGCTGTTTTTT. The J gene is TRBJ2-2, the V gene TRBV4-3, with D perhaps matching TRBD1 (6 bases). Germline V gives CDR1 LGHNA, CDR2 YSLEER. Trimming stripped 5 bases from V and 4 bases from J, with 14 bases between. The CDR3 runs 15 residues.

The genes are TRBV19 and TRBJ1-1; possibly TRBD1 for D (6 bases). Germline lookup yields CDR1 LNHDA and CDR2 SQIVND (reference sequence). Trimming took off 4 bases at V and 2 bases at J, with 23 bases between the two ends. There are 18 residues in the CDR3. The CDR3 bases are TGTGCCAGTAGTAGGACAGCCCCCACCCGGCACATTAACACTGAAGCTTTCTTT. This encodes CASSRTAPTRHINTEAFF.

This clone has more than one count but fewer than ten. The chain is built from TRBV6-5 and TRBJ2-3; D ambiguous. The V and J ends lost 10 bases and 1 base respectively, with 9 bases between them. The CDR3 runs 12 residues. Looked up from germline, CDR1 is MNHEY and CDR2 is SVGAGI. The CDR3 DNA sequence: TGTGCCACGTCGAGTGGCACAGATACGCAGTATTTT. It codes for CATSSGTDTQYF.

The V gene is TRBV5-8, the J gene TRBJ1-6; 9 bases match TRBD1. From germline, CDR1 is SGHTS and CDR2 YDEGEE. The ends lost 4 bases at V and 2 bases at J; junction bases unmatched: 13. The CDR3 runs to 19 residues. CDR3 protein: CASSLLQGARVTYNSPLHF. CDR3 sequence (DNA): TGTGCCAGCAGCCTTCTACAGGGGGCAAGAGTGACCTATAATTCACCCCTCCACTTT.

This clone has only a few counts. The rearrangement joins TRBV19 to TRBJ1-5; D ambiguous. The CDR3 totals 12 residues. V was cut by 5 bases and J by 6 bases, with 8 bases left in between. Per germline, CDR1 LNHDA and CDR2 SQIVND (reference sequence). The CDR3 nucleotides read TGTGCCAGTAGTGCCCGGGGTCAGCCCCAGCATTTT. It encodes CASSARGQPQHF.

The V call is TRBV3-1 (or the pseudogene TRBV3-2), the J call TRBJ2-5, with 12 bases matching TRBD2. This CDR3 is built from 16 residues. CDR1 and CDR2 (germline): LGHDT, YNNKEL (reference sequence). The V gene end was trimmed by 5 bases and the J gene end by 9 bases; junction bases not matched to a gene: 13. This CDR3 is CASSSPGTSGHGAQYF. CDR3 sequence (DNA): TGTGCCAGCAGCTCTCCCGGGACTAGCGGGCATGGGGCCCAGTACTTC.

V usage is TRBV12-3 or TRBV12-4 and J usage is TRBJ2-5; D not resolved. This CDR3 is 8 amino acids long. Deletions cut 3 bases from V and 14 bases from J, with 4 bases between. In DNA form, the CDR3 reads TGTGCCAGCAGTTTTAAATACTTC. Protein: CASSFKYF.

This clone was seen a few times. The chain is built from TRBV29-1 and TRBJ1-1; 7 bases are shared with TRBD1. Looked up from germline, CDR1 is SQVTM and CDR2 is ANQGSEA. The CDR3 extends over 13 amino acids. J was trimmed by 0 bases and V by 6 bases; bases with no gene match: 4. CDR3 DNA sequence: TGCAGCGTCGACGGACAGGTGAACACTGAAGCTTTCTTT. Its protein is CSVDGQVNTEAFF.